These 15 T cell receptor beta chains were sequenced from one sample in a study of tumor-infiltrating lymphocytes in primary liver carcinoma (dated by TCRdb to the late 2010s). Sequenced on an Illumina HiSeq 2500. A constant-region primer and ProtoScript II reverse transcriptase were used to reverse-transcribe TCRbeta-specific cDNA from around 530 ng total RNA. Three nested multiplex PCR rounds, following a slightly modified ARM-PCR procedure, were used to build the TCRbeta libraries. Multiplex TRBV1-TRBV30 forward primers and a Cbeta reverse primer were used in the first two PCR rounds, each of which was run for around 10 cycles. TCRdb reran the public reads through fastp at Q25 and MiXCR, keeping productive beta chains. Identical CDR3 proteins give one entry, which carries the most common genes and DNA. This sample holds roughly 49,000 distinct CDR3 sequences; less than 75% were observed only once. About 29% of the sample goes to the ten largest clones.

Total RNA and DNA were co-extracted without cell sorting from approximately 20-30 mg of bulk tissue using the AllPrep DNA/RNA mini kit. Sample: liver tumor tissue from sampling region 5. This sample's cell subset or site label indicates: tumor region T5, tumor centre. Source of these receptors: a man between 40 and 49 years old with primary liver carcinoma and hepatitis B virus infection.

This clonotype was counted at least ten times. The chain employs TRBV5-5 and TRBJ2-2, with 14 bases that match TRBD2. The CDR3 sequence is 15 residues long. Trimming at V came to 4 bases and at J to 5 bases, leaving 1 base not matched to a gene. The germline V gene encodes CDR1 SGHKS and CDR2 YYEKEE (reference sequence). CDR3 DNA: TGTGCCAGCAGCAGACTAGCGGGAGGGACCGGGGAGCTGTTTTTT. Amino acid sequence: CASSRLAGGTGELFF.

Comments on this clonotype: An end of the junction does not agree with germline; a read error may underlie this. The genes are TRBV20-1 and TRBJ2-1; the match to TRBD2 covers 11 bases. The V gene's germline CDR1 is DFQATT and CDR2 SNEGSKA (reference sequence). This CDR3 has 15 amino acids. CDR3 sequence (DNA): TGCAGTTCTAGTACGCTAGCGGGGGGATACAATGAGCAGTTCTTC. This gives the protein CSSSTLAGGYNEQFF.

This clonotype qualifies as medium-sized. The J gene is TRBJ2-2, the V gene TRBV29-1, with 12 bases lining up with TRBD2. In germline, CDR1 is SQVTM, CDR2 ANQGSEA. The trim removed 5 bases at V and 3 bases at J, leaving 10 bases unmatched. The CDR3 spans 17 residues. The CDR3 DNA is TGCAGCGTTCTAGCGGGAGGGCCCGCTGCGTACACCGGGGAGCTGTTTTTT. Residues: CSVLAGGPAAYTGELFF.

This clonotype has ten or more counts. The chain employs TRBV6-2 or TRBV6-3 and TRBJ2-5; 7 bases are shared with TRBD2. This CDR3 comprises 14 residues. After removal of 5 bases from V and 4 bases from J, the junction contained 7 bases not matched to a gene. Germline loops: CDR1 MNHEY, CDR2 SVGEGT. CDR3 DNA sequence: TGTGCCAGCAGTGAACGGGGGGAGGGAGAGACCCAGTACTTC. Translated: CASSERGEGETQYF.

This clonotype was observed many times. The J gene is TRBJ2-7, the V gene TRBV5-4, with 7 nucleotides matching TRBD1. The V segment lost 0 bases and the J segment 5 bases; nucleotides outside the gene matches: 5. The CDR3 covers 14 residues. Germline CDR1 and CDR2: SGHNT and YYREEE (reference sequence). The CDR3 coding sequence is TGTGCCAGCAGCTTGGGGGGACAGAACCACGAGCAGTACTTC. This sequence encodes CASSLGGQNHEQYF. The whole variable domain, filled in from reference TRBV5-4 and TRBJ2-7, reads ETGVTQSPTHLIKTRGQQVTLRCSSQSGHNTVSWYQQALGQGPQFIFQYYREEENGRGNFPPRFSGLQFPNYSSELNVNALELDDSALYLCASSLGGQNHEQYFGPGTRLTVT.

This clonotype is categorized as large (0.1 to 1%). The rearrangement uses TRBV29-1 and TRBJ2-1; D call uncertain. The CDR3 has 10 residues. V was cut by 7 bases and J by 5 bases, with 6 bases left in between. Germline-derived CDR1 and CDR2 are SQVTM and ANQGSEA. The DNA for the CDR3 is TGCAGCGGATCGGACAATGAGCAGTTCTTC. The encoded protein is CSGSDNEQFF.

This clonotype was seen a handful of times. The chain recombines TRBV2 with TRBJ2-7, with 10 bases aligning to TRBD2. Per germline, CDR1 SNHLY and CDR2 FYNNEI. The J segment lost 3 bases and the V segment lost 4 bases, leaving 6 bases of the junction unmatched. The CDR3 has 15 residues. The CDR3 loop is CASSVESGRGYEQYF. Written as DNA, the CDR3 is TGTGCCAGCAGTGTGGAGAGCGGGAGGGGCTACGAGCAGTACTTC.

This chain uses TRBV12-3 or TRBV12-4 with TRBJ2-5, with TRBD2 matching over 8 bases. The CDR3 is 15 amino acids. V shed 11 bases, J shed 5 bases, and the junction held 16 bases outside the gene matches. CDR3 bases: TGTGCCGGGAGTGCCCTCGGACTAGCAGGGGAGACCCAGTACTTC. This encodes CAGSALGLAGETQYF.

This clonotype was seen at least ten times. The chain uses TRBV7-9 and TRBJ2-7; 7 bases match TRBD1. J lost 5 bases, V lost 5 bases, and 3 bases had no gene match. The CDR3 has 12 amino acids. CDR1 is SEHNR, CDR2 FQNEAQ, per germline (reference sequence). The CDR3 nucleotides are TGTGCCAGCAGCCGGACAGGAGACGAGCAGTACTTC. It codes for CASSRTGDEQYF.

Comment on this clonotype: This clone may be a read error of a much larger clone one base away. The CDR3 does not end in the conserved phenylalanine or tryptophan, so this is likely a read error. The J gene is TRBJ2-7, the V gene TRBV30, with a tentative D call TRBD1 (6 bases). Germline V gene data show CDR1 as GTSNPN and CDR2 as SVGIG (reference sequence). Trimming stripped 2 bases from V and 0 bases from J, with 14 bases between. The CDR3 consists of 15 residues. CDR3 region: CAWSSQGLSSYEQYL. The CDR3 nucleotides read TGTGCCTGGAGTTCGCAGGGGTTAAGCTCCTACGAGCAGTACCTC.

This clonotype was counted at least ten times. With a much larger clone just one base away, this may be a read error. The CDR3 loop is CATREAAEPYSEQFF. The CDR3, as DNA: TGTGCCACACGAGAAGCGGCAGAGCCCTACAGTGAGCAGTTCTTC. V and J are TRBV6-1 and TRBJ2-1; maybe TRBD2 (5 bases). The CDR3 extends over 15 amino acids. CDR1 is MNHNS, CDR2 SASEGT, per germline.

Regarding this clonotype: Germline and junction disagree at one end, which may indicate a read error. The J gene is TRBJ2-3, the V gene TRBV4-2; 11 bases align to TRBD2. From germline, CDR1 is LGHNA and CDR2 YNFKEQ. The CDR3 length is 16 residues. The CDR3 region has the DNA TGTGCAAGCAGACAAGATATAGCGGGAGGGCCAGATACGCAGTATTTT. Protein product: CASRQDIAGGPDTQYF.

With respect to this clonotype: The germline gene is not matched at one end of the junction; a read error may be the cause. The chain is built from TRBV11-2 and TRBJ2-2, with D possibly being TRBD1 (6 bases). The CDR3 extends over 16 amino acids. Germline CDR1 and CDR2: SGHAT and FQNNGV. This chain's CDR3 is CVGSAPGQTNTGELFF. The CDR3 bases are TGTGTCGGCAGCGCCCCGGGACAAACAAACACCGGGGAGCTTTTTTTT.

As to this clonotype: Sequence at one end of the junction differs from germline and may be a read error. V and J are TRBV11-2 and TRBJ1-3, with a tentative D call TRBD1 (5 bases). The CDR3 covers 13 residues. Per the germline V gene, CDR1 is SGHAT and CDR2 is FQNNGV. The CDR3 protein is CASAQGVGNTMYF. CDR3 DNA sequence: TGTGCATCAGCCCAGGGAGTTGGAAACACCATGTATTTT.

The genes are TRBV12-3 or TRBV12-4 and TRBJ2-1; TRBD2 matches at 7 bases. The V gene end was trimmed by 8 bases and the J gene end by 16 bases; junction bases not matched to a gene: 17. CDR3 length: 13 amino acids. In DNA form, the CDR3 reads TGTGCCAGCGGGTTGCGGGAGCGGGGTGAGCGATTCTTC. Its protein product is CASGLRERGERFF.